These 22 T cell receptor beta chains were sequenced from one sample in a study of Graves' ophthalmopathy and Graves' hyperthyroidism. RNA transcripts served as template for amplifying TCR beta CDR3 sequences. The first round was an RT-PCR with HTBI primers, and the second round was a multiplex PCR. TCRdb reprocessed the multiplex PCR reads via MiXCR and lists one record per CDR3 protein. In the table there are around 1.1 million distinct CDR3 sequences, 35% to 40% of which are singletons. The source material was peripheral blood or thyroid tissue (not recorded which). These TCRs come from an adult man with Graves' hyperthyroidism.

This clonotype turned up a few times. The CDR3 region is CSVRPDRGRQDTGELFF. CDR3 coding DNA: TGCAGCGTTCGCCCGGACAGGGGGCGTCAGGACACCGGGGAGCTGTTTTTT. This chain connects TRBV29-1 to TRBJ2-2, with TRBD1 matching 11 bases. Germline V CDR1 and CDR2: SQVTM, ANQGSEA. The CDR3 totals 17 residues. The V gene end was trimmed by 5 bases and the J gene end by 3 bases; junction bases not matched to a gene: 11.

The J gene is TRBJ2-5, the V gene TRBV7-2, with D unresolved. The CDR3 has 15 residues. CDR1 SGHTA and CDR2 FQGNSA come from the germline V gene. V lost 0 bases and J 2 bases, leaving 10 bases between the germline ends. CDR3 residues: CASSLAGPTQETQYF. The CDR3 coding sequence is TGTGCCAGCAGCTTAGCCGGGCCGACTCAAGAGACCCAGTACTTC.

The chain links TRBV3-1 to TRBJ1-1, with no clear D. CDR3 length: 18 amino acids. Looked up from germline, CDR1 is LGHDT and CDR2 is YNNKEL (reference sequence). V lost 0 bases to trimming and J lost 0 bases, with 17 bases between them. CDR3 residues: CASSQERDGKRVNTEAFF. CDR3 DNA sequence: TGTGCCAGCAGCCAAGAGAGAGATGGGAAGAGGGTGAACACTGAAGCTTTCTTT.

The CDR3 region is CSVEGATGSEHF. The CDR3, as DNA: TGCAGCGTTGAAGGGGCGACGGGATCCGAGCATTTT. V gene TRBV29-1 combines with J gene TRBJ1-5; no clear D. V was pared by 1 base and J by 14 bases, with 15 bases between. This CDR3 spans 12 amino acids. Germline assignment: CDR1 SQVTM and CDR2 ANQGSEA.

V and J are TRBV5-4 and TRBJ2-2; perhaps TRBD1 as D (6 bases). The germline V gene has CDR1 SGHNT and CDR2 YYREEE (reference sequence). There are 16 residues in the CDR3. Trimming pared 0 bases from V and 4 bases from J, leaving 13 bases between. The CDR3 reads CASSLAPAGATGELFF. CDR3 bases: TGTGCCAGCAGCTTGGCCCCCGCAGGGGCCACCGGGGAGCTGTTTTTT.

For this clonotype: A much larger clone lies a single base off, so this may be a read error. The chain joins TRBV15 to TRBJ2-2; no clear D. The CDR3 spans 15 residues. Germline assignment: CDR1 LNHNV and CDR2 YYDKDF (reference sequence). Trimming stripped 0 bases from V and 1 base from J, with 6 bases between. The CDR3: CATSRDSGNTGELFF. CDR3 DNA: TGTGCCACCAGCAGAGATTCCGGGAACACCGGGGAGCTGTTTTTT.

The chain joins TRBV7-3 to TRBJ1-5, with 7 bases aligning to TRBD1. There are 17 residues in the CDR3. Trimming cost V 2 bases and J 3 bases; bases outside gene matches: 10. CDR1 and CDR2 (germline): SGHTA, FQGTGA. The CDR3 spells CASSLYTGTDYNQPQHF. The CDR3 DNA sequence: TGTGCCAGCAGCTTATACACCGGGACAGACTACAATCAGCCCCAGCATTTT. The full variable domain, completed using reference TRBV7-3 and TRBJ1-5, is GAGVSQTPSNKVTEKGKYVELRCDPISGHTALYWYRQSLGQGPEFLIYFQGTGAADDSGLPNDRFFAVRPEGSVSTLKIQRTERGDSAVYLCASSLYTGTDYNQPQHFGDGTRLSIL.

Only a few counts were recorded for this clonotype. This chain uses TRBV5-1 with TRBJ2-7; 8 nucleotides align to TRBD1. CDR1 and CDR2 (germline): SGHRS, YFSETQ. The CDR3 is made up of 16 amino acids. J was trimmed by 3 bases and V by 0 bases; bases with no gene match: 8. DNA for the CDR3: TGCGCCAGCAGCTTGGGTGATTCAGGGGGCATCTACGAGCAGTACTTC. Its translation: CASSLGDSGGIYEQYF.

This clonotype showed up just a few times. This chain links TRBV14 with TRBJ2-2, with D tentatively TRBD2 (6 bases). Germline CDR1 SGHDN, CDR2 FVKESK. The germline V and J ends were trimmed by 0 bases and 2 bases, with 16 bases remaining between them. This CDR3 spans 18 amino acids. The CDR3 here is CASSQDSWDLANTGELFF. The CDR3 nucleotides are TGTGCCAGCAGCCAAGATAGTTGGGACTTGGCTAACACCGGGGAGCTGTTTTTT.

This clonotype occurred a few times. The chain carries TRBV4-3 and TRBJ1-2; D gene uncertain. This CDR3 is built from 15 residues. V lost 0 bases and J lost 8, with 16 bases in between. Germline lookup yields CDR1 LGHNA and CDR2 YSLEER. CDR3 DNA: TGCGCCAGCAGCCAAGATGGGCAGGTCAGGTGGGGCTACACCTTC. Protein: CASSQDGQVRWGYTF.

This clonotype was detected a few times. This chain uses TRBV7-2 with TRBJ2-5; D not certain. V gave up 6 bases and J gave up 4 bases, with 12 bases separating them. This CDR3 is built from 13 residues. CDR1 is SGHTA, CDR2 FQGNSA, per germline. The CDR3 coding sequence is TGTGCCAGCAGTTTGGGAAACATAGAGACCCAGTACTTC. Translated, it gives CASSLGNIETQYF.

V gene TRBV7-8 combines with J gene TRBJ1-2, with D unclear. This CDR3 has 13 amino acids. Germline V gene data show CDR1 as SGHVS and CDR2 as FQNEAQ. The V and J ends lost 5 bases and 7 bases respectively, with 14 bases between them. CDR3 nucleotides: TGTGCCAGCAGCCCCAGCTTGGATAGTGGCTACACCTTC. It specifies CASSPSLDSGYTF.

Only one count was recorded for this clonotype. V gene TRBV24-1 combines with J gene TRBJ1-1; no reliable D call. V was trimmed by 4 bases and J by 5 bases, leaving 13 bases between them. CDR1 is KGHDR, CDR2 SFDVKD, per germline. This CDR3 region has 14 residues. CDR3 nucleotide sequence: TGTGCCACCAGTGACGGGTCCAGTGGGACTGAAGCTTTCTTT. This translates into CATSDGSSGTEAFF.

This rearrangement joins TRBV10-3 to TRBJ2-7; D may be TRBD1 (5 bases). V lost 11 bases, J lost 5 bases, and 19 bases lay in between. The CDR3 runs 13 residues. CDR1 and CDR2 from the germline V gene are ENHRY and SYGVKD. CDR3 protein: CASRTPSSHEQYF. The CDR3 DNA sequence: TGTGCCTCCAGGACACCTAGTTCCCACGAGCAGTACTTC.

For this clonotype: At one boundary the junction diverges from the germline segment, which might be a read error. The rearrangement links TRBV5-1 to TRBJ2-5, with 8 bases that match TRBD2. Per the germline V gene, CDR1 is SGHRS and CDR2 is YFSETQ. This CDR3 has 15 amino acids. This CDR3 reads CASSFRRGAQETQYF. CDR3 nucleotides: TGTGCCAGCAGCTTTAGGCGGGGGGCGCAAGAGACCCAGTACTTC.

With regard to this clonotype: Since the CDR3 does not end with the conserved phenylalanine or tryptophan, this likely comes from a read error. The DNA is left out, because the CDR3 cannot be placed on it with certainty; the CDR3 is given as TCRdb lists it. The chain uses TRBV7-2 and TRBJ2-7; the DNA was not used to check the table's D call, TRBD2. The CDR3 numbers 8 amino acids, ends counted. Germline values: CDR1 SGHTA, CDR2 FQGNSA. The CDR3 reads CASSLWAG.

V is TRBV7-9 and J is TRBJ1-1, with TRBD1 as a possible D gene (6 bases). Germline V gene data show CDR1 as SEHNR and CDR2 as FQNEAQ (reference sequence). The CDR3 totals 16 residues. The germline V and J ends were trimmed by 5 bases and 1 base, with 17 bases remaining between them. In nucleotides, the CDR3 is TGTGCCAGCAGCCGAGATAGGGCAGGGGCGAACACTGAAGCTTTCTTT. The encoded protein is CASSRDRAGANTEAFF. The whole variable domain, filled in from reference TRBV7-9 and TRBJ1-1, reads DTGVSQNPRHKITKRGQNVTFRCDPISEHNRLYWYRQTLGQGPEFLTYFQNEAQLEKSRLLSDRFSAERPKGSFSTLEIQRTEQGDSAMYLCASSRDRAGANTEAFFGQGTRLTVV.

The J gene is TRBJ1-4, the V gene TRBV13, with D hard to call. CDR1 and CDR2 (germline): PRHDT, FYEKMQ (reference sequence). V was trimmed by 5 bases and J by 4 bases, leaving 17 bases between them. CDR3 length: 16 amino acids. DNA for the CDR3: TGTGCCAGCAGCCCTGCCCCCCCAGCCAATAATGAAAAACTGTTTTTT. Protein sequence: CASSPAPPANNEKLFF.

V usage is TRBV6-5 and J usage is TRBJ2-2, with a tentative D call TRBD2 (6 bases). The V end was cut by 7 bases, the J end by 11 bases, with 23 bases between. Germline assignment: CDR1 MNHEY and CDR2 SVGAGI. The length of the CDR3 is 15 residues. DNA for the CDR3: TGTGCCAGCACCACAAGGAGGGTTGGGACCTACGAGCTGTTTTTT. Its protein product is CASTTRRVGTYELFF.

The V gene is TRBV7-8, the J gene TRBJ1-2; a weak D match, TRBD1 (6 bases). The CDR3 covers 16 residues. V was shortened by 1 base and J by 8 bases, with 20 bases between the two germline ends. CDR1 is SGHVS and CDR2 is FQNEAQ in the germline V gene. The CDR3 DNA reads TGTGCCAGCAGCTTAGTAGCGGGTCGGGGGCGAAGAGGCTACACCTTC. It yields the protein CASSLVAGRGRRGYTF.

This clonotype came up many times. The chain links TRBV29-1 to TRBJ2-6; TRBD1 matches 8 bases. The germline V gene has CDR1 SQVTM and CDR2 ANQGSEA. The CDR3 has 17 residues. V was clipped by 6 bases and J by 0 bases; unmatched bases: 10. The CDR3 nucleotides are TGCAGCGTGATGGACAGGGCCTCGTTCTCTGGGGCCAACGTCCTGACTTTC. This codes for CSVMDRASFSGANVLTF.

This clonotype was counted ten times or more. The gene calls are TRBV29-1 and TRBJ2-7; a weak D match, TRBD2 (5 bases). CDR1 is SQVTM, CDR2 ANQGSEA, per germline. CDR3 length: 12 residues. V shed 7 bases and J shed 2 bases, with 12 bases lying between them. The CDR3 DNA reads TGCAGCGCGTCGAGAGGGCCCTACGAGCAGTACTTC. This encodes CSASRGPYEQYF.